This T cell receptor beta chain comes out of a study of OX40 agonist ivuxolimab in advanced cancers. At the level of the study: Of the participants, about 40% had some prior anti-PD-1, anti-PD-L1 or anti-CTLA-4 therapy, which was allowed.

Overall study results and limits: At 0.1 to 3.0 mg/kg and by week 6, CD4+ and CD8+ T cells in the blood had expanded clonally.

V was pared by 4 bases and J by 2 bases, with 11 bases between. This CDR3 spans 14 amino acids. Per germline, CDR1 SGDLS and CDR2 YYNGEE. Profiled with immunoSEQ multiplex PCR; TCRdb holds only in-frame clones, not every one. The sample carries about 45,000 clones, around 84% recorded once. Turning to this clone: Antigen specificity is unknown.

The chain carries TRBV9 and TRBJ2-3; TRBD2 might be the D (6 bases). The sequencing used CD4+ or CD8+ T cells sorted from blood, collected in a trial of the OX40 agonist ivuxolimab. This receptor was obtained from an adult with an advanced solid tumor such as melanoma, head and neck, liver or kidney cancer. For the CDR3, the DNA is TGTGCCAGCAGCCCGGAGGGGCACACAGATACGCAGTATTTT. Its protein is CASSPEGHTDTQYF.